This T cell receptor beta chain was recorded in a study of T cells in tuberculosis (dated by TCRdb to 2017 to 2018). Broadly, across the study: To characterize T cells specific for the mycobacterial lipid antigen glucose monomycolate (GMM), the study used CD1B tetramers together with high-throughput TCR immunosequencing. A South African clinical cohort compared IGRA-negative adolescents, IGRA-positive adolescents with latent tuberculosis and adults with active tuberculosis, over eight per group.

Overall study results and their limits: The smaller NN-distances were partly driven by shorter CDR3-alpha lengths in active tuberculosis patients, and the difference for TCR-beta did not reach statistical significance. Compared with IGRA-negative controls, TCR-alpha repertoires from active tuberculosis had smaller mean NN-distances to GMM-specific TCRs, which suggests that these TCRs underwent clonal expansion. Using GEM motif frequencies, a classifier achieved about 70% accuracy, whereas a classifier built on the diverse GMM-specific repertoire got to 87% accuracy (AUROC over 0.8). Clinical samples were chosen by availability of cryopreserved specimens, and active tuberculosis cases were adults while controls were adolescents.

TCR libraries were generated with the immunoSEQ multiplex PCR assay, using TCR-beta and/or TCR-alpha/delta assays for each sample. The amplified TCR libraries were sequenced using the Illumina high-throughput platform. The authors processed their data as follows. Clustering and dimensionality reduction relied on pairwise TCRdist distances among GMM-specific receptors from T cells that were either sorted ex vivo or expanded in vitro. Each clinical repertoire was assigned a mean NN-distance score, defined as the average TCRdist to the nearest 10% of tetramer-positive reference sequences. GEM TCR motif frequency was computed as the fraction of unique TCRs matching known GEM sequences by V/J usage and CDR3 length. Active tuberculosis was classified by linear discriminant analysis with leave-one-out cross-validation, implemented in scikit-learn. TCRdb took this table from immuneACCESS and kept in-frame rearrangements with V and J called. Such tables lack part of the clones; where checked against another copy, unresolved V genes explain under half of the gap, and the rest is unexplained. V and J calls and clone size are as listed in that table; D and trimming were resolved from the DNA. The sample has some 40,000 clones on record, 95% of them singletons. The biggest ten clones account for 3.6% of the sample.

To note about this clone: Its antigen is still unknown. The sample holds no much larger clone one base away, and base qualities are not on file.

At study entry, a tuberculin skin test and the QuantiFERON-TB GOLD In-Tube IGRA were used to screen adolescents for latent tuberculosis infection. Immunosequencing was performed on unsorted cryopreserved PBMC, with 75,000 to 100,000 T cells per clinical donor covered on average. Eleven high schools in the Worcester region of the Western Cape, South Africa, served as enrollment sites for adolescents aged 12 to 18 years. Roughly 10 M. tuberculosis-infected adolescents and roughly ten uninfected adolescents were selected, with the two groups matched for age and sex. Adolescent PBMC were isolated from freshly drawn heparinized blood by density centrifugation and cryopreserved. Input material: PBMCs. The TCR sequence derives from a donor between 10 and 35 years old with latent tuberculosis or without tuberculosis infection.

CDR3 reads: CASSMGDRAGKNNEQFF. In nucleotides, the sequence is TGTGCCAGTAGTATGGGTGATCGGGCGGGGAAAAACAATGAGCAGTTCTTC. The chain joins TRBV19 to TRBJ2-1; possibly the D gene is TRBD2, per 6 matching bases. From the germline V gene (reference sequence), CDR1 is LNHDA and CDR2 is SQIVND. Trimming removed 3 bases from V and 5 bases from J, leaving 20 bases between the germline ends. The CDR3 contains 17 residues, cysteine and phenylalanine counted. Only the CDR3 region is kept as DNA, spanning 51 bases read in frame from base 1.